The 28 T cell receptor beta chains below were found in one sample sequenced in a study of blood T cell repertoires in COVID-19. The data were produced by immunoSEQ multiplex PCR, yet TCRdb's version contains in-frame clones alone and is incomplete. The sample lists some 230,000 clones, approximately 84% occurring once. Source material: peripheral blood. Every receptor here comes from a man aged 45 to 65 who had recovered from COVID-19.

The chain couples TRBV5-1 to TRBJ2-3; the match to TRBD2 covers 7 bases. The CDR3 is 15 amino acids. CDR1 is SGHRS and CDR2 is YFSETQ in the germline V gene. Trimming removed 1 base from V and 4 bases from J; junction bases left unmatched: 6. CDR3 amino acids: CASSLTGRFADTQYF. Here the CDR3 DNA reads TGCGCCAGCAGCTTGACCGGGAGGTTCGCAGATACGCAGTATTTT. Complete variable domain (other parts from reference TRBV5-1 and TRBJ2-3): KAGVTQTPRYLIKTRGQQVTLSCSPISGHRSVSWYQQTPGQGLQFLFEYFSETQRNKGNFPGRFSGRQFSNSRSEMNVSTLELGDSALYLCASSLTGRFADTQYFGPGTRLTVL.

The CDR3 DNA is TGTGCCAGCAGCTTGAGGGGGGGCGTTCAGCCCCAGCATTTT. This codes for CASSLRGGVQPQHF. The genes are TRBV5-4 and TRBJ1-5, with D possibly matching TRBD1 (6 bases). The CDR3 length is 14 residues. Germline V gives CDR1 SGHNT, CDR2 YYREEE (reference sequence). The V gene lost 1 base and the J gene lost 6 bases, with 11 bases spanning the gap.

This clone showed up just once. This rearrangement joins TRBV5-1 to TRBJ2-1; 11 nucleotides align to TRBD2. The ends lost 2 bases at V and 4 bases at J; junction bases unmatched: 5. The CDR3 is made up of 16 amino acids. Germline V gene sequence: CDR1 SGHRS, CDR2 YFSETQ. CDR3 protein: CASSLPGLAVYNEQFF. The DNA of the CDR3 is TGCGCCAGCAGCTTACCGGGACTAGCGGTATACAATGAGCAGTTCTTC.

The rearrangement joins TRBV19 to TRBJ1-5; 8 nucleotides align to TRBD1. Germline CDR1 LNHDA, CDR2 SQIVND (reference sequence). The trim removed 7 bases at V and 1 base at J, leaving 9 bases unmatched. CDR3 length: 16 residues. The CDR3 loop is CASITTRQGSNQPQHF. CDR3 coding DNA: TGTGCCAGTATTACCACTAGACAGGGGAGCAATCAGCCCCAGCATTTT.

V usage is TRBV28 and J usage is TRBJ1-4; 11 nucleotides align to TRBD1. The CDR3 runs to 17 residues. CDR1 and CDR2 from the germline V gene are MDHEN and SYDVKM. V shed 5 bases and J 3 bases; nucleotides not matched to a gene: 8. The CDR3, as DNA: TGTGCCAGCAGTACACCCGGGACAGGGGGATCTAATGAAAAACTGTTTTTT. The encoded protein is CASSTPGTGGSNEKLFF.

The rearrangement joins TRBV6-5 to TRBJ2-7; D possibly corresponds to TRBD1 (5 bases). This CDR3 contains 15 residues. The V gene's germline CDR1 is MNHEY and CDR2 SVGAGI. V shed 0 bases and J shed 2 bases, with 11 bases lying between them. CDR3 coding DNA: TGTGCCAGCAGTTACTCCCAGGGTGGGCCCTACGAGCAGTACTTC. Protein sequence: CASSYSQGGPYEQYF.

The CDR3 region has the DNA TGCGCCAGCAGCTTAAGTCCGACAGGGAGCTCCTACGAGCAGTACTTC. This encodes CASSLSPTGSSYEQYF. This rearrangement joins TRBV4-1 to TRBJ2-7; 7 positions match TRBD1. V was clipped by 5 bases and J by 0 bases; unmatched bases: 10. Germline CDR1 is MGHRA and CDR2 is YSYEKL. The CDR3 runs 16 residues.

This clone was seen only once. In DNA, the CDR3 is TGCGCCAGCAGCCTGGAAGGGGGACCCCGCACAGATACGCAGTATTTT. This encodes CASSLEGGPRTDTQYF. The rearrangement uses TRBV5-1 and TRBJ2-3, with D possibly matching TRBD1 (6 bases). V lost 4 bases and J 1 base, leaving 16 bases between the germline ends. Germline V gives CDR1 SGHRS, CDR2 YFSETQ. The length of the CDR3 is 16 residues.

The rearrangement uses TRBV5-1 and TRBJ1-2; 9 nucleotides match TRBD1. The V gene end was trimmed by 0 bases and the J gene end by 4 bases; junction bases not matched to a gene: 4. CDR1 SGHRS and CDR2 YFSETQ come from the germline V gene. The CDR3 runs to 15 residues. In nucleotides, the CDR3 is TGCGCCAGCAGCTTGGACGGACAGGGGCTCTATGGCTACACCTTC. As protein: CASSLDGQGLYGYTF.

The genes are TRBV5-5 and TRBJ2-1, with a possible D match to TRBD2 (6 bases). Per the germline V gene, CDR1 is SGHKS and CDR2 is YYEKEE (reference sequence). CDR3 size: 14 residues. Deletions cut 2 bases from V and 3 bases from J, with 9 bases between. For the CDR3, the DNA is TGTGCCAGCAGCTTCGGGGGTCTCTACAATGAGCAGTTCTTC. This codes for CASSFGGLYNEQFF. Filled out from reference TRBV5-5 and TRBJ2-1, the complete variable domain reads DAGVTQSPTHLIKTRGQQVTLRCSPISGHKSVSWYQQVLGQGPQFIFQYYEKEERGRGNFPDRFSARQFPNYSSELNVNALLLGDSALYLCASSFGGLYNEQFFGPGTRLTVL.

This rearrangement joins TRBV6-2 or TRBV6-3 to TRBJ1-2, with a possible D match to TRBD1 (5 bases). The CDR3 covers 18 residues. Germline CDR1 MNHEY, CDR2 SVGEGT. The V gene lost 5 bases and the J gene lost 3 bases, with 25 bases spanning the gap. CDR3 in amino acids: CASSTPEGPLVGYYGYTF. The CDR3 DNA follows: TGTGCCAGCAGTACACCGGAGGGACCCCTTGTTGGATACTATGGCTACACCTTC.

CDR3 sequence reads: CASSPVEGLSYEQYF. DNA for the CDR3: TGTGCCAGCTCACCTGTAGAGGGATTATCCTACGAGCAGTACTTC. The chain combines TRBV18 with TRBJ2-7; D might be TRBD2 (5 bases). This CDR3 comprises 15 residues. From germline, CDR1 is KGHSH and CDR2 LQKENI. Trimming pared 3 bases from V and 1 base from J, leaving 13 bases between.

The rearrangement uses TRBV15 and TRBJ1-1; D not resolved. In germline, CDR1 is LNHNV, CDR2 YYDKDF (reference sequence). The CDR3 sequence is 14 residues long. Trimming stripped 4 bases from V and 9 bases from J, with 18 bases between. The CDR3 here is CATSMDSRPTQAFF. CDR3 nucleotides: TGTGCCACCAGCATGGACTCTAGGCCGACTCAAGCTTTCTTT.

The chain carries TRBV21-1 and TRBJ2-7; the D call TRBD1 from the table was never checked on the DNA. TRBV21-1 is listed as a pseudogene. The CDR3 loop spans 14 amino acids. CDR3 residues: CASSRTGTGAEQYF. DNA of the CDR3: TGTGCCAGCAGCAGGACCGGGACAGGGGCCGAGCAGTACTTC.

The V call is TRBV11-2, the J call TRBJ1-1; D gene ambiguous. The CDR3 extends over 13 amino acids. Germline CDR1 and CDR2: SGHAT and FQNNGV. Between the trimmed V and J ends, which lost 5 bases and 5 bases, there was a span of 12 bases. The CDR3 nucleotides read TGTGCCAGCAGCGTCCGTGCGGGGACTGAAGCTTTCTTT. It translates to CASSVRAGTEAFF.

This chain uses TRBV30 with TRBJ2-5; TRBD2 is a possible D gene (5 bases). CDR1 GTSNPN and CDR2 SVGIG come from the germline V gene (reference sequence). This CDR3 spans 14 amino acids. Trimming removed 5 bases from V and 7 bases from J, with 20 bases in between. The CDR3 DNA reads TGTGCCTGGTATCCTGGAGGCAGGATGGGGACCCAGTACTTC. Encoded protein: CAWYPGGRMGTQYF.

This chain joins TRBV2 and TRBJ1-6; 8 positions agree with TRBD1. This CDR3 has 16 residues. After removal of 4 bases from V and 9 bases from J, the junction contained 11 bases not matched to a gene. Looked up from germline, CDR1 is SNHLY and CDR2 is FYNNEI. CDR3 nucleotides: TGTGCCAGCAGTGGACCAAATCAGGGGGCTAGTTCACCCCTCCACTTT. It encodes CASSGPNQGASSPLHF.

CDR3 region: CASSQGQGPTDTQYF. As DNA, the CDR3 is TGTGCCAGCTCACAGGGACAGGGGCCCACAGATACGCAGTATTTT. This chain links TRBV18 with TRBJ2-3, with 10 bases that match TRBD1. The length of the CDR3 is 15 residues. V shed 4 bases and J 2 bases; nucleotides not matched to a gene: 3. Germline V CDR1 and CDR2: KGHSH, LQKENI.

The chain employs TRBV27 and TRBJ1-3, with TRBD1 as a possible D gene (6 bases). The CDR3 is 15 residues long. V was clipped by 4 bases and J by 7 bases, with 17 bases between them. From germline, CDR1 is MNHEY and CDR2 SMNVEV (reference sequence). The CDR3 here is CASSSLTGPFNTIYF. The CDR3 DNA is TGTGCCAGCAGTTCCCTGACAGGTCCCTTTAACACCATATATTTT.

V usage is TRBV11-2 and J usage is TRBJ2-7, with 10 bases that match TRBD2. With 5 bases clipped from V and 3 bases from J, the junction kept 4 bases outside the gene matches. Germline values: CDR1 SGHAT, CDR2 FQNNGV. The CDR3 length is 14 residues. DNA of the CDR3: TGTGCCAGCAGCCCCTCTAGCGGGAGCTACGAGCAGTACTTC. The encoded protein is CASSPSSGSYEQYF.

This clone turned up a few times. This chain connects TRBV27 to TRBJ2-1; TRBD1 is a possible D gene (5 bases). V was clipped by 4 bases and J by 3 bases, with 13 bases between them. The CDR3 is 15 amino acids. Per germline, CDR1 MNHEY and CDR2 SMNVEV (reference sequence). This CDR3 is CASSSEVGVYNEQFF. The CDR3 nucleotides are TGTGCCAGCAGTTCCGAGGTAGGGGTCTACAATGAGCAGTTCTTC.

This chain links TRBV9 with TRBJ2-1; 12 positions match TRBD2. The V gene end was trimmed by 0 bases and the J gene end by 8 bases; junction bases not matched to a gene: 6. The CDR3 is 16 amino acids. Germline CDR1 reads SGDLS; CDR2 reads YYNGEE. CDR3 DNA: TGTGCCAGCAGCGTAGCGTGGACTAGCGGGAATGATGAGCAGTTCTTC. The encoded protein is CASSVAWTSGNDEQFF.

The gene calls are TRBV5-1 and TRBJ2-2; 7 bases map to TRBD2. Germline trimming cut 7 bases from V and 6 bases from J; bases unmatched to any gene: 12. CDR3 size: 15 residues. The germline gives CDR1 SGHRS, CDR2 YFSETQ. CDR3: CASEIGNSGPGELFF. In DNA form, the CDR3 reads TGCGCCAGCGAAATCGGGAATAGCGGGCCCGGGGAGCTGTTTTTT.

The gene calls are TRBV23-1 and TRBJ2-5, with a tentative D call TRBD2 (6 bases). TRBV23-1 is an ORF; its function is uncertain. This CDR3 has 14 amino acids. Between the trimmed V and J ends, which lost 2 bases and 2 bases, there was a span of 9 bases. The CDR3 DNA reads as TGCGCCAGCAGTCAAGCGGGACCTCAAGAGACCCAGTACTTC. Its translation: CASSQAGPQETQYF.

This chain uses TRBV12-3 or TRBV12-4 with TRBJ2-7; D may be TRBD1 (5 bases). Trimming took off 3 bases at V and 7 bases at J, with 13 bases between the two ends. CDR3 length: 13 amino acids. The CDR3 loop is CASSLGRAGEQYF. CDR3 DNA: TGTGCCAGCAGTTTGGGGCGAGCTGGGGAGCAGTACTTC.

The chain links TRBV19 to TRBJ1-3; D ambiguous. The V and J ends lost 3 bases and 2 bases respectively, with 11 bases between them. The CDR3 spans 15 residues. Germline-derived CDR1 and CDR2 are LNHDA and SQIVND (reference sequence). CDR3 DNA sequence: TGTGCCAGTAGTATGAGTTCTAGGCCTGGAAACACCATATATTTT. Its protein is CASSMSSRPGNTIYF. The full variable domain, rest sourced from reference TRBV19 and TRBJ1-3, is DGGITQSPKYLFRKEGQNVTLSCEQNLNHDAMYWYRQDPGQGLRLIYYSQIVNDFQKGDIAEGYSVSREKKESFPLTVTSAQKNPTAFYLCASSMSSRPGNTIYFGEGSWLTVV.

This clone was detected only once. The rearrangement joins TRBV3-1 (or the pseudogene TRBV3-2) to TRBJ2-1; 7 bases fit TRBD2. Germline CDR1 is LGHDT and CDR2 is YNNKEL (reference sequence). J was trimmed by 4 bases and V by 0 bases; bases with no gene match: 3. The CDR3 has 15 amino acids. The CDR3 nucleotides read TGTGCCAGCAGCCAAGATCACGGGAGGTACAATGAGCAGTTCTTC. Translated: CASSQDHGRYNEQFF.

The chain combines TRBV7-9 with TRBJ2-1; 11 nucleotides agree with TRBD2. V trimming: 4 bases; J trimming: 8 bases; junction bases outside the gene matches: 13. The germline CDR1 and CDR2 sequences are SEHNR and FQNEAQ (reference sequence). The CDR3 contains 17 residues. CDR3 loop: CASSYNPGLAGLDEQFF. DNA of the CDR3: TGTGCCAGCAGCTACAACCCTGGACTAGCGGGTTTGGATGAGCAGTTCTTC.